One and the same sample provided the 5 T cell receptor beta chains below, sequenced in a study of control samples from healthy donors and cancer patients. Profiling relied on immunoSEQ multiplex PCR, and the TCRdb table lists in-frame clones only, not all of them. The sample holds about 170,000 clones, about nine tenths seen once. Material: blood. These receptors were taken from a woman between 40 and 55 years old in good health.

This sequence joins TRBV12-3 or TRBV12-4 and TRBJ2-1, with D perhaps being TRBD1 or TRBD2 (5 bases each). Deletions cut 4 bases from V and 9 bases from J, with 13 bases between. This CDR3 spans 13 amino acids. The chain's CDR3 is CASSSRGGAEQFF. The CDR3 nucleotides read TGTGCCAGCAGTTCCCGGGGTGGGGCTGAGCAGTTCTTC.

This chain uses TRBV10-3 with TRBJ2-3; D perhaps matches TRBD1 (6 bases). This CDR3 has 14 amino acids. Between the trimmed V and J ends, which lost 6 bases and 1 base, there was a span of 11 bases. Per germline, CDR1 ENHRY and CDR2 SYGVKD. CDR3 bases: TGTGCCATCAGGAGGGACATGGGCACAGATACGCAGTATTTT. As protein: CAIRRDMGTDTQYF.

The rearrangement uses TRBV3-1 (or the pseudogene TRBV3-2) and TRBJ2-1; D is unresolved. The CDR3 consists of 16 residues. Germline loops: CDR1 LGHDT, CDR2 YNNKEL (reference sequence). The germline V and J ends were trimmed by 4 bases and 3 bases, with 16 bases remaining between them. The CDR3 coding sequence is TGTGCCAGCAGCCCCCCCCGCCGGTTGGGCTACAATGAGCAGTTCTTC. This codes for CASSPPRRLGYNEQFF.

The CDR3 nucleotides read TGTGCCAGCATCGGGGGAGTTGGTCGTACTGAAGCTTTCTTT. Protein product: CASIGGVGRTEAFF. The chain combines TRBV7-9 with TRBJ1-1; perhaps TRBD1 as D (5 bases). The V end lost 7 bases, the J end lost 5 bases, and 17 bases lay between the germline ends. Germline lookup yields CDR1 SEHNR and CDR2 FQNEAQ (reference sequence). CDR3 length equals 14 residues.

V gene TRBV12-3 or TRBV12-4 combines with J gene TRBJ1-5; 7 bases agree with TRBD1. Unmatched junction bases numbered 5, after V lost 7 bases and J lost 5 bases. The CDR3 sequence is 13 residues long. As DNA, the CDR3 is TGTGCCAGCACCCAGGGGGGGGATCAGCCCCAGCATTTT. Its translation is CASTQGGDQPQHF.